The source of this T cell receptor beta chain is a study of T cells in Graves' hyperthyroidism and ophthalmopathy (dated by TCRdb to about 2019). For context, the study as a whole: Peripheral blood samples were taken at initial diagnosis, before any treatment was given. TCR V-J signatures able to tell the groups apart were searched for in a discovery cohort of some 97 patients, of whom around 42 had Graves' ophthalmopathy and 55 to 65 had stable Graves' hyperthyroidism. Prospective prediction of ophthalmopathy was tested in an independent validation cohort consisting of fewer than 20 hyperthyroidism patients and approximately 16 patients who later progressed to ophthalmopathy. The 100 discovery patients were randomly split 7:3 into training and test sets. In addition, the study compared T-cell repertoires in thyroid tissue and in blood from 6 or 7 Graves' hyperthyroidism patients. Following sampling, methimazole starting at 30 mg daily was given to hyperthyroidism patients, and high-dose intravenous methylprednisolone was given to ophthalmopathy patients. The paper reports TCR Vbeta CDR3 sequencing of some 140 peripheral blood samples: approximately 43 ophthalmopathy, fewer than 85 hyperthyroidism and approximately 17 progressor patients. Overall study results and their limits: Sample size was not statistically predetermined, and blinding of investigators to group allocation was not performed. During validation, the model predicted progression to ophthalmopathy a median of around 7 months ahead of onset, with approximately 71% sensitivity and 72% to 85% specificity. A model built on a 13 V-J signature distinguished ophthalmopathy from stable hyperthyroidism, reaching about 88% sensitivity and about 81% specificity in cross-validation and 80%/75% in testing. Most expanded thyroid clonotypes (frequency above 0.001) were also detected in blood, suggesting blood repertoires may reflect thyroid immune responses.

The germline V gene yields MNHNS for CDR1 and SASEGT for CDR2. From cysteine to phenylalanine, the CDR3 is 16 amino acids long. Solely the CDR3 DNA is kept, with 48 bases framed from the first base. V and J are trimmed by 4 bases and 1 base, and the gene matches miss 7 bases of the junction. Amplification of TCR beta CDR3 regions was carried out from RNA transcripts. The first round of RT-PCR for the TCR CDR3 was performed with the HTBI primer set and the Qiagen OneStep RT-PCR kit. A second multiplex PCR round built the libraries, followed by size selection and purification. Sequencing of the libraries was done on an Illumina HiSeq2000 using paired-end 100 bp reads. The authors' analysis ran thus. SOAPnuke was used to process the raw data, removing reads that contained adapters or uncalled bases, had a mean Phred below 15, or lacked an exact match to the constant primer or identifier. High-quality paired reads were merged using COPE v1.2.5, and each unique nucleotide sequence was defined as a clonotype. Clonotypes were aligned to IMGT TRBV, TRBD and TRBJ reference segments using MiTCR v1.1. The analysis included only V-J combinations with a frequency above 0.0001, which together covered 98% to 99.2% of the repertoires. The TCS score was defined as the ratio of F50 (clonal expansion) to E x V (chaos), calculated using BLOSUM62-based TCRdist between CDR3 peptides within each V-J. Welch's t-statistics and random forest reduced 500 to 550 V-J features to 13, which were used in a naive Bayes classifier (R e1071). TCRdb reran the public reads through fastp at Q25 and MiXCR, keeping productive beta chains. CDR3 protein duplicates are merged, each entry listing the most common genes and DNA. These V and J calls originate from TCRdb's pipeline instead of the authors' own analysis. The sample includes about 720,000 distinct CDR3 sequences, with 18% observed a single time. Of the sample, approximately 15% is held by the ten largest clones.

Hyperthyroidism patients were aged 18 to 65 years and newly diagnosed, with disease duration of less than 2 months. The study excluded patients with uncontrolled infections, other autoimmune diseases, pregnancy or lactation. Diagnoses were based on clinical symptoms, serum thyroxine and TRAb, thyroid ultrasound and orbital computed tomography. Blood from progressor patients was collected at the time of first diagnosis with hyperthyroidism, before any ophthalmopathy symptoms had appeared. PBMCs were isolated from 10 ml of fresh peripheral blood by Ficoll-Paque density gradient centrifugation. Progressor patients were defined as those initially diagnosed with Graves' hyperthyroidism in whom ophthalmopathy developed during follow-up. Total RNA was extracted with Trizol reagent, and quality was checked on an Agilent 2100 Bioanalyzer. As for this clonotype: Its antigen remains undetermined. The input lacks base qualities; no much larger clone sits a single base away.

This TCR was recovered from a woman in her forties or fifties with Graves' hyperthyroidism that later progressed to Graves' ophthalmopathy. The V and J genes are TRBV6-1 and TRBJ1-2, and TRBD1 aligns with 9 junction nucleotides. The sequencing sample was made of blood. The CDR3 has the sequence CASSGQGETLNYGYTF. The nucleotides are TGTGCCAGCAGTGGACAGGGGGAAACCCTTAACTATGGCTACACCTTC.